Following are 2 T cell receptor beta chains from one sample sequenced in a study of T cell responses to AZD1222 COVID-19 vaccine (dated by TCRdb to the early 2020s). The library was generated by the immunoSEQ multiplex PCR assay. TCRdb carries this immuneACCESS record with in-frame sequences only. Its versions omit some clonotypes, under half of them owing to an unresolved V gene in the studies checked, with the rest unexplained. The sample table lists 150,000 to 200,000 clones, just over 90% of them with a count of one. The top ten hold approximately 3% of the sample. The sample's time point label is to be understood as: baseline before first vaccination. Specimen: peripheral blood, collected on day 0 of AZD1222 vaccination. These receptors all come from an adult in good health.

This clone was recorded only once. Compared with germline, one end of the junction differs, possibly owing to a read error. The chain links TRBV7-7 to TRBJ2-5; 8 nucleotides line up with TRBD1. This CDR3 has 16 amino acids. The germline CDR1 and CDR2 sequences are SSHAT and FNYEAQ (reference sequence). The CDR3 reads CASSLEGSGGRETQYF. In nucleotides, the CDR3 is TGTGCTAGCAGCTTAGAAGGGTCAGGGGGCCGGGAGACCCAGTACTTC.

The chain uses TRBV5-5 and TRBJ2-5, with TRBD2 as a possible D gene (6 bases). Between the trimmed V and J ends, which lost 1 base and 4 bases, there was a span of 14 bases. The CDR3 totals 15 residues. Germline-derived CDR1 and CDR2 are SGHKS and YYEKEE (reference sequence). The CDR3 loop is CASSLTLAVPETQYF. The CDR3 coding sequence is TGTGCCAGCAGCTTGACACTAGCAGTCCCAGAGACCCAGTACTTC.